This T cell receptor (beta chain) was sequenced for a study of OX40 agonist ivuxolimab in advanced cancers. Study overall: Ivuxolimab, an antibody that agonizes OX40 (CD134), was administered to the patients. Partial responses were achieved by three patients, of whom one had hepatocellular carcinoma and two had cutaneous melanoma. The study, taken as a whole, reports: Antigens targeted by the expanded peripheral T cells were not determined. Some patients without response likewise showed low normalized clonal expansion.

Comments on this clone: Its specificity is unknown.

The CDR3 is 16 amino acids. Trimming removed 3 bases from V and 4 bases from J; junction bases left unmatched: 5. Germline loops: CDR1 LNHDA, CDR2 SQIVND (reference sequence). Assay used: immunoSEQ multiplex PCR; TCRdb lists only in-frame clones, some missing. The sample holds 70,000 to 75,000 clones, roughly 80% seen once. Specimen: CD4+ or CD8+ T cells sorted from blood, collected in a trial of the OX40 agonist ivuxolimab. The origin of this receptor is an adult with an advanced solid tumor such as melanoma, head and neck, liver or kidney cancer. The chain has TRBV19 and TRBJ2-5; 13 bases fit TRBD2. In DNA, the CDR3 is TGTGCCAGTAGTATCCGACTAGCGGGGGGAATAGAGACCCAGTACTTC. It translates to CASSIRLAGGIETQYF.